This T cell receptor beta chain was documented in a study of cytomegalovirus exposure and HLA in healthy donors. The PCR contained 60 Vbeta and 13 Jbeta primers. Clones were read by immunoSEQ multiplex PCR, and TCRdb kept only the in-frame ones, dropping some. Among 150,000 to 200,000 clones listed, about 80% were seen once. The V and J ends lost 5 bases and 0 bases respectively, with 17 bases between them. The CDR3 consists of 17 residues. The germline V gene encodes CDR1 SGHAT and CDR2 FQNNGV. The sequence derives from a woman between 50 and 59 years old in good health and CMV-seronegative. The genes are TRBV11-2 and TRBJ1-5; D perhaps matches TRBD1 (6 bases). The sequenced sample was PBMCs. The CDR3 DNA reads as TGTGCCAGCAGCCCCGGGCAGGGGTTTTATAGCAATCAGCCCCAGCATTTT. Its protein product is CASSPGQGFYSNQPQHF.